The entry below describes one TCR beta chain. What it binds is not known. Trimming took 10 bases from V and 2 from J; bases not matched to a gene: 1. The CDR3 totals 12 residues. Germline CDR1 reads MNHEY; CDR2 reads SMNVEV (reference sequence). This table comes from immunoSEQ multiplex PCR, and its TCRdb copy is limited to in-frame clones, with some not included. The sample records approximately 65,000 clones, roughly 85% being singletons. The sample belongs to a study of OX40 agonist ivuxolimab in advanced cancers. Study results and caveats: On average, CD8+ T cells had more expanded clones than CD4+.

J is TRBJ1-5 and V is TRBV27, with 8 bases lining up with TRBD1. Sequences were derived from CD4+ or CD8+ T cells sorted from blood, sampled in a trial of the OX40 agonist ivuxolimab. This TCR derives from an adult with an advanced solid tumor such as melanoma, head and neck, liver or kidney cancer. The CDR3 DNA sequence: TGTGCCACAGGGGGCGGCAATCAGCCCCAGCATTTT. Amino acid sequence: CATGGGNQPQHF.